The next 7 T cell receptor beta chains were all read from a single sample in a study of sequential checkpoint blockade in melanoma. Profiling relied on immunoSEQ multiplex PCR, and the TCRdb table lists in-frame clones only, not all of them. Among roughly 9,300 clones listed, roughly 80% were seen once. Described treatment: randomized to nivolumab then ipilimumab (arm A) or the reverse (arm B). The sample here was CD8+ T cells sorted from blood (inferred from file names), taken from a patient given nivolumab and ipilimumab in sequence. These receptors were taken from a human donor with melanoma.

The chain joins TRBV30 to TRBJ2-7; 12 bases fit TRBD2. The CDR3 has 14 amino acids. CDR1 and CDR2 (germline): GTSNPN, SVGIG (reference sequence). The CDR3 coding sequence is TGTGTCTGCCTCAGACTAGCGGGAGTGGGCGAGCAGTACTTC. This codes for CVCLRLAGVGEQYF.

In its sample, this clone was seen once. V gene TRBV6-5 combines with J gene TRBJ2-3; possibly TRBD2 for D (5 bases). V was cut by 0 bases and J by 5 bases, with 6 bases left in between. The CDR3 is made up of 13 amino acids. Germline loops: CDR1 MNHEY, CDR2 SVGAGI. CDR3 DNA: TGTGCCAGCAGTTACTCGAGGGTAGATACGCAGTATTTT. It specifies CASSYSRVDTQYF.

This clone has just a few counts. V usage is TRBV7-9 and J usage is TRBJ2-7; 9 positions agree with TRBD1. CDR1 and CDR2 (germline): SEHNR, FQNEAQ (reference sequence). The CDR3 spans 15 residues. V was pared by 1 base and J by 5 bases, with 6 bases of the junction left unmatched. The CDR3 DNA is TGTGCCAGCAGCTTAGAGCCACAGGGGGCCCACGAGCAGTACTTC. It codes for CASSLEPQGAHEQYF.

This rearrangement joins TRBV5-1 to TRBJ2-2; tentative D call: TRBD1 (6 bases). CDR3 length: 15 residues. Germline values: CDR1 SGHRS, CDR2 YFSETQ. Trimming stripped 1 base from V and 5 bases from J, with 12 bases between. The CDR3 sequence is CASSLTGRETGELFF. The CDR3, as DNA: TGCGCCAGCAGCTTGACAGGGCGCGAAACCGGGGAGCTGTTTTTT. Using reference TRBV5-1 and TRBJ2-2 for the parts outside the CDR3, the full variable domain is KAGVTQTPRYLIKTRGQQVTLSCSPISGHRSVSWYQQTPGQGLQFLFEYFSETQRNKGNFPGRFSGRQFSNSRSEMNVSTLELGDSALYLCASSLTGRETGELFFGEGSRLTVL.

This clone appeared a single time. The rearrangement uses TRBV7-3 and TRBJ2-5, with 9 bases matching TRBD2. With 0 bases clipped from V and 2 bases from J, the junction kept 4 bases outside the gene matches. Germline V gene lookup returns CDR1 SGHTA and CDR2 FQGTGA. This CDR3 spans 16 amino acids. The CDR3 sequence is CASSLTSGSSQETQYF. DNA of the CDR3: TGTGCCAGCAGCTTAACTAGCGGGAGTTCTCAAGAGACCCAGTACTTC.

With respect to this clone: The germline gene is not matched at one end of the junction; a read error may be the cause. The chain couples TRBV7-7 to TRBJ2-1; 11 bases map to TRBD2. This CDR3 is built from 15 residues. The germline V gene encodes CDR1 SSHAT and CDR2 FNYEAQ (reference sequence). The CDR3 DNA reads TGTGCTAGCAGCCCTACTAGCGGGAGTGTCAATGAGCAGTTCTTC. It encodes CASSPTSGSVNEQFF.

The table lists this clone with a few counts. The chain uses TRBV6-1 and TRBJ1-1, with D tentatively TRBD1 (6 bases). The CDR3 loop spans 14 amino acids. Trimming left V 7 bases short and J 6 bases short, with 18 bases between. Germline V gives CDR1 MNHNS, CDR2 SASEGT. Here the CDR3 reads CASMRGLGQAEAFF. The DNA for the CDR3 is TGTGCCAGCATGCGGGGGCTGGGTCAGGCTGAAGCTTTCTTT.